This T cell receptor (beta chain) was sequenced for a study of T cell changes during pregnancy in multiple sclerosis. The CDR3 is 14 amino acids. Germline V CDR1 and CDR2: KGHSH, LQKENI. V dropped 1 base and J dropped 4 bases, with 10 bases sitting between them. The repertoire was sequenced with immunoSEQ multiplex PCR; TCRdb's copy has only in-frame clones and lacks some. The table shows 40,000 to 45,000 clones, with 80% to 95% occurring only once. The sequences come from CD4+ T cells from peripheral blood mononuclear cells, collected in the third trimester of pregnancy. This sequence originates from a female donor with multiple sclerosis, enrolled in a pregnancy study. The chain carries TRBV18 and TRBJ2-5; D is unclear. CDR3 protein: CASSPQKGGETQYF. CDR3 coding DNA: TGTGCCAGCTCACCACAAAAAGGCGGAGAGACCCAGTACTTC.